The 2 T cell receptor beta chains below come from one sample, sequenced in a study of T-cell reconstitution after alpha-beta-depleted transplantation in children. Unique molecular identifiers were incorporated into the prepared TCRbeta library. Via MiXCR, TCRdb re-called the PCR reads, giving one row per CDR3 protein. The sample yields some 500,000 distinct CDR3 sequences, less than 35% seen once. Sequenced here: PBMCs from the stem cell graft donor, sampled from the stem cell graft. These receptors came from a human donor who donated a stem cell graft to a child with aplastic anemia.

This rearrangement joins TRBV7-9 to TRBJ2-7, with D tentatively TRBD1 (6 bases). Germline CDR1 and CDR2: SEHNR and FQNEAQ (reference sequence). Between the trimmed V and J ends, which lost 1 base and 5 bases, there was a span of 12 bases. The CDR3 consists of 14 residues. In DNA form, the CDR3 reads TGTGCCAGCAGCTTAGTACAGGGAGTCGACGAGCAGTACTTC. Protein product: CASSLVQGVDEQYF.

This clonotype was picked up a small number of times. The chain employs TRBV6-1 and TRBJ2-7; TRBD2 aligns across 7 bases. Trimming at V came to 8 bases and at J to 4 bases, leaving 8 bases not matched to a gene. The germline V gene encodes CDR1 MNHNS and CDR2 SASEGT. This CDR3 is 13 amino acids long. The CDR3 nucleotides read TGTGCCAGCGCTCCGGGGGGTGGGTACGAGCAGTACTTC. Its translation is CASAPGGGYEQYF.